This TCR beta chain was found in a study of Graves' ophthalmopathy and Graves' hyperthyroidism. This CDR3 has 20 residues. V was cut by 6 bases and J by 2 bases, with 28 bases left in between. Amplification of TCR beta CDR3 regions used RNA transcripts. HTBI-primed first-round RT-PCR preceded second-round multiplex PCR. One entry per CDR3 protein, called by TCRdb with MiXCR from the multiplex PCR reads. The sample includes about 660,000 distinct CDR3 sequences, 35% to 45% seen only once; the top ten take roughly 3%. V and J are TRBV12-3 or TRBV12-4 and TRBJ2-2; tentatively, D is TRBD2 (8 bases). This TCR was sampled from an adult man with Graves' ophthalmopathy. Specimen: peripheral blood. The CDR3 loop is CASSAQIGGGTEQNTGELFF. The CDR3 DNA is TGTGCCAGCAGCGCCCAAATTGGCGGGGGGACAGAGCAAAACACCGGGGAGCTGTTTTTT.